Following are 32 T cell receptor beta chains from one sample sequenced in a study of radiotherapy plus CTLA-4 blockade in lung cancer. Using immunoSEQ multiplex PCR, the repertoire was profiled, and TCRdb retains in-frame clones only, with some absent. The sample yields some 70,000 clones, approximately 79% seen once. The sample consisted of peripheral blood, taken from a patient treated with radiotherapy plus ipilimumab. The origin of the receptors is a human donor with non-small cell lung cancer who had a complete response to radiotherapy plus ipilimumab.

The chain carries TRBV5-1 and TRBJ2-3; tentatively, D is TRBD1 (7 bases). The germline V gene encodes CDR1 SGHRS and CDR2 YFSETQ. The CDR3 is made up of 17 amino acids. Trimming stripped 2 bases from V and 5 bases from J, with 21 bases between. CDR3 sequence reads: CASSFSVGGQGGDTQYF. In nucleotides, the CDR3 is TGCGCCAGCAGCTTCAGCGTGGGAGGTCAGGGGGGAGATACGCAGTATTTT. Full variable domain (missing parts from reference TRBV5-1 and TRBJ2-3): KAGVTQTPRYLIKTRGQQVTLSCSPISGHRSVSWYQQTPGQGLQFLFEYFSETQRNKGNFPGRFSGRQFSNSRSEMNVSTLELGDSALYLCASSFSVGGQGGDTQYFGPGTRLTVL.

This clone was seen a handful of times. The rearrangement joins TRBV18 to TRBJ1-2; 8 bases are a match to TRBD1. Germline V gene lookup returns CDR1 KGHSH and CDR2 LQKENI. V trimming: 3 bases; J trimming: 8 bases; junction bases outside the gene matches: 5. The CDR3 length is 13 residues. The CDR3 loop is CASSPGQGLGYTF. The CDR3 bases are TGTGCCAGCTCACCCGGACAGGGCTTGGGCTACACCTTC.

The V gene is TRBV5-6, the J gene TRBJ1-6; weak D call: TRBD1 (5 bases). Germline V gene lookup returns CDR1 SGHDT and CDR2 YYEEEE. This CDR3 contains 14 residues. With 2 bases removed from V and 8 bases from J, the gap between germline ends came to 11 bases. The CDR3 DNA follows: TGTGCCAGCAGCTTCCTCCGGGACCATTCACCCCTCCACTTT. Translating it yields CASSFLRDHSPLHF.

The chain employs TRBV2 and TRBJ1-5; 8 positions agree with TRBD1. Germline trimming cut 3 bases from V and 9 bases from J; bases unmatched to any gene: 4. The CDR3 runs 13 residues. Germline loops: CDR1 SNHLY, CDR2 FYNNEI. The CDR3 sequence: CASSEQGALPQHF. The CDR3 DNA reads TGTGCCAGCAGTGAGCAGGGGGCACTGCCCCAGCATTTT.

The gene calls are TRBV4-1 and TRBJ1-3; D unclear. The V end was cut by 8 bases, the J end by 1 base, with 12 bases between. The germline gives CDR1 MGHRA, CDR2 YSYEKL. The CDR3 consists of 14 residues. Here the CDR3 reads CASAGLASGNTIYF. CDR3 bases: TGCGCCAGCGCCGGTCTCGCTTCTGGAAACACCATATATTTT.

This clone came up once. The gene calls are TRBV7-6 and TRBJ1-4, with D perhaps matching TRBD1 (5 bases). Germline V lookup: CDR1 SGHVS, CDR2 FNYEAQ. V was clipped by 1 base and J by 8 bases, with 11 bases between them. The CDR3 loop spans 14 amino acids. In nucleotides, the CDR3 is TGTGCCAGCAGCTTAGGGCAGGGACGGGAAAAACTGTTTTTT. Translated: CASSLGQGREKLFF.

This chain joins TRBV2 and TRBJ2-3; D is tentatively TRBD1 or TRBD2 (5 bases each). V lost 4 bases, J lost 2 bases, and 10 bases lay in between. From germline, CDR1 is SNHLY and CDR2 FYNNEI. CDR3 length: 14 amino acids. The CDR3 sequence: CASSGDGFTDTQYF. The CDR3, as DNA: TGTGCCAGCAGTGGGGACGGTTTCACAGATACGCAGTATTTT. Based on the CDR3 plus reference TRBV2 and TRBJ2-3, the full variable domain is EPEVTQTPSHQVTQMGQEVILRCVPISNHLYFYWYRQILGQKVEFLVSFYNNEISEKSEIFDDQFSVERPDGSNFTLKIRSTKLEDSAMYFCASSGDGFTDTQYFGPGTRLTVL.

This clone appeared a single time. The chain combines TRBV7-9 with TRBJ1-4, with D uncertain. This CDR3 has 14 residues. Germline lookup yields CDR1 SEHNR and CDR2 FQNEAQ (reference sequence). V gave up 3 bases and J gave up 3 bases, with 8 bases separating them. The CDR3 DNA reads TGTGCCAGCAGCTTGGGATCCGCTAATGAAAAACTGTTTTTT. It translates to CASSLGSANEKLFF.

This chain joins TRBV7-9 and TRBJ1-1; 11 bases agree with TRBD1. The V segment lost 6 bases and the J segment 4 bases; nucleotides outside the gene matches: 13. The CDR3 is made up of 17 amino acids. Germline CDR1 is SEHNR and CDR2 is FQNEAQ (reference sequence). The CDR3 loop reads CASSQSGTGGQGTEAFF. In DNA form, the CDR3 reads TGTGCCAGCAGTCAATCCGGGACAGGGGGACAAGGCACTGAAGCTTTCTTT.

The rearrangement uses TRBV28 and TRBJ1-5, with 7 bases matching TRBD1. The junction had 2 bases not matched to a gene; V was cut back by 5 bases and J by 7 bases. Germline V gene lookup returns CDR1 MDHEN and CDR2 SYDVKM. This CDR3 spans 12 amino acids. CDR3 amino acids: CASSLQGQPQHF. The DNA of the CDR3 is TGTGCCAGCAGTCTACAGGGGCAGCCCCAGCATTTT.

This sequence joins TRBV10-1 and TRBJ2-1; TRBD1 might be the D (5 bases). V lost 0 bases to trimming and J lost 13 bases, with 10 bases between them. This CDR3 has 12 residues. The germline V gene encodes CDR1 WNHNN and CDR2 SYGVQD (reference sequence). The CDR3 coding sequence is TGCGCCAGCAGTGAGTCTCGACAGCCCCAGTTCTTC. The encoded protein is CASSESRQPQFF.

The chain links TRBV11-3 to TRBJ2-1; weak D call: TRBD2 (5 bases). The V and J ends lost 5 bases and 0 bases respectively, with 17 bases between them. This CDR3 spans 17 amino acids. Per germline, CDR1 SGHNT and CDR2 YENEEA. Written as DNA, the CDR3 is TGTGCCAGCAGCCCTGTTAGCGTCAAATTCTCCTACAATGAGCAGTTCTTC. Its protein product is CASSPVSVKFSYNEQFF.

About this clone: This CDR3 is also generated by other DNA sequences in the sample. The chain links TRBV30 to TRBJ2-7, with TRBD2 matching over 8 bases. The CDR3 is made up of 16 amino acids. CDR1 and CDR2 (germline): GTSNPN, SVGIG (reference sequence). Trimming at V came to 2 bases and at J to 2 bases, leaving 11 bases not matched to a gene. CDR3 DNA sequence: TGTGCCTGGAGTCCCCGTTTTGGGCGGGGGGCCTACGAGCAGTACTTC. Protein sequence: CAWSPRFGRGAYEQYF.

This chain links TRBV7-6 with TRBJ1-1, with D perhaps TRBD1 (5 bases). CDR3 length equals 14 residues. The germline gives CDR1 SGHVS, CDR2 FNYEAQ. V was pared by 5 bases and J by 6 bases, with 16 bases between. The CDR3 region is CASSPSQGRAEAFF. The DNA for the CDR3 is TGTGCCAGCAGCCCCTCCCAGGGCAGAGCTGAAGCTTTCTTT.

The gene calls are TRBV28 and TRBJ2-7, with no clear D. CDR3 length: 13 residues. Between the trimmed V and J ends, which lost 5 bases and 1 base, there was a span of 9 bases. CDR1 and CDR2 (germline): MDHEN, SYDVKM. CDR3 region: CASSRLRSYEQYV. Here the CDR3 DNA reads TGTGCCAGCAGTAGACTCAGGTCCTACGAGCAGTACGTC.

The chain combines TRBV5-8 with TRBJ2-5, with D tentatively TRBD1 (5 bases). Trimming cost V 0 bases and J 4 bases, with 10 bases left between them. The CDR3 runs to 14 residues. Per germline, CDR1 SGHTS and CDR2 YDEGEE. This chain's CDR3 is CASSLAGLGETQYF. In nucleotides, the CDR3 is TGTGCCAGCAGCTTGGCAGGGTTGGGAGAGACCCAGTACTTC.

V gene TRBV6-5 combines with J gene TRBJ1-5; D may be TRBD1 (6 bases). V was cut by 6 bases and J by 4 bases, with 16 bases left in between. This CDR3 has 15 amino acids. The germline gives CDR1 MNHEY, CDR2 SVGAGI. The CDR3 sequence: CASSRGPGTNQPQHF. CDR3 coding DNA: TGTGCCAGCAGCAGGGGACCAGGGACTAATCAGCCCCAGCATTTT.

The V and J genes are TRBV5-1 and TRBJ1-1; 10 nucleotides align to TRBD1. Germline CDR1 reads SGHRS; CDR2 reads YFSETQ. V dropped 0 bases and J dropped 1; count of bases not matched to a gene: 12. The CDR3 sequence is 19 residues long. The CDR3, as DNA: TGCGCCAGCAGCTTGGGGAGGCGTGGGACAGGGGAGGCGAACACTGAAGCTTTCTTT. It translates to CASSLGRRGTGEANTEAFF.

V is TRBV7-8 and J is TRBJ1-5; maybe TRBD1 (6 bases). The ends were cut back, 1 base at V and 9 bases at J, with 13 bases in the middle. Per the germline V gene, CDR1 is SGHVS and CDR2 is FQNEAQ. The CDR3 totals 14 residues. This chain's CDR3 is CASSLVRGGGPQHF. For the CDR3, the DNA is TGTGCCAGCAGCTTAGTGAGGGGGGGAGGGCCCCAGCATTTT.

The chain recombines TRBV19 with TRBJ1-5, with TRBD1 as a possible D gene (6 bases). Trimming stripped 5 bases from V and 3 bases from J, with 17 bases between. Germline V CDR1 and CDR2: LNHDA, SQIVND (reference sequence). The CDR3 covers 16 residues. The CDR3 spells CASSRRGGGDNQPQHF. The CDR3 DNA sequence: TGTGCCAGTAGTCGGAGGGGGGGAGGGGACAATCAGCCCCAGCATTTT. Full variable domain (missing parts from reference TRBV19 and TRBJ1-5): DGGITQSPKYLFRKEGQNVTLSCEQNLNHDAMYWYRQDPGQGLRLIYYSQIVNDFQKGDIAEGYSVSREKKESFPLTVTSAQKNPTAFYLCASSRRGGGDNQPQHFGDGTRLSIL.

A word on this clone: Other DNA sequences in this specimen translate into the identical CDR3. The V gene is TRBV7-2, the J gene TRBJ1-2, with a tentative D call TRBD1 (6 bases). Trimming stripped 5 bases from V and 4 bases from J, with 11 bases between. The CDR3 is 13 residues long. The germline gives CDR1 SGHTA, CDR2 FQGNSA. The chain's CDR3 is CASSPDRIYGYTF. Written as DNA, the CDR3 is TGTGCCAGCAGCCCCGACAGGATCTATGGCTACACCTTC.

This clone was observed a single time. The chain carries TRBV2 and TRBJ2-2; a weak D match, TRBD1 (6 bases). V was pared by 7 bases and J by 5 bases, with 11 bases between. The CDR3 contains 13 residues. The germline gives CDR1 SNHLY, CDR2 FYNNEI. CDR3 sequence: CASKTGITGELFF. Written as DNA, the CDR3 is TGTGCCAGCAAAACAGGGATTACCGGGGAGCTGTTTTTT.

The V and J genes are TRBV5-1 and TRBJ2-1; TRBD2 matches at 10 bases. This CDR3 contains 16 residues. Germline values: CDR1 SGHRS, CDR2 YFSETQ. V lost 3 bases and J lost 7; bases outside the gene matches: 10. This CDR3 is CASSSEPSGSSNEQFF. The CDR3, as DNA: TGCGCCAGCAGCTCGGAGCCTAGCGGGAGTTCAAATGAGCAGTTCTTC.

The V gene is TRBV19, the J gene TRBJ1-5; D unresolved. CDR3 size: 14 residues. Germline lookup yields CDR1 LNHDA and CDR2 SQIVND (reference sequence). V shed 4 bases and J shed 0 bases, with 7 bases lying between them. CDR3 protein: CASSRGYSNQPQHF. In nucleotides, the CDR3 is TGTGCCAGTAGTAGGGGATATAGCAATCAGCCCCAGCATTTT.

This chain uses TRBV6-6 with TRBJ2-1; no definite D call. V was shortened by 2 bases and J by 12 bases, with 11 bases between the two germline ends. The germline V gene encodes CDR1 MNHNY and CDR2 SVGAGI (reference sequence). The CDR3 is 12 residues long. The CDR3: CASSYTVGWQFF. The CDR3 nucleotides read TGTGCCAGCAGTTACACGGTGGGGTGGCAGTTCTTC.

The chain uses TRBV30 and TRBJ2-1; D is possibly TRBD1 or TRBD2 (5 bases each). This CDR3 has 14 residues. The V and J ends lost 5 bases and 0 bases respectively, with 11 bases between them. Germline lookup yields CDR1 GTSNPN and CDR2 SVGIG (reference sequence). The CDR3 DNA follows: TGTGCCTGGGGGGGTGGATACTCCTACAATGAGCAGTTCTTC. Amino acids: CAWGGGYSYNEQFF.

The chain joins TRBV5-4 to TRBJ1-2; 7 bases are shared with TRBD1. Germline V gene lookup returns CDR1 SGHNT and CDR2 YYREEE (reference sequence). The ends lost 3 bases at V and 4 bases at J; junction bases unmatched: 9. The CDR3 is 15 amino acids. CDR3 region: CASSSAYRGSYGYTF. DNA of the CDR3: TGTGCCAGCAGCTCAGCCTACAGGGGATCCTATGGCTACACCTTC.

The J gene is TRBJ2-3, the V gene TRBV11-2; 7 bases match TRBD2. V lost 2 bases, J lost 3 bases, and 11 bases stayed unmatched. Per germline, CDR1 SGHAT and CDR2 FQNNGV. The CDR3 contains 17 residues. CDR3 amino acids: CASSLLGASGSTDTQYF. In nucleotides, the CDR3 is TGTGCCAGCAGCTTATTAGGGGCTAGCGGCAGTACAGATACGCAGTATTTT.

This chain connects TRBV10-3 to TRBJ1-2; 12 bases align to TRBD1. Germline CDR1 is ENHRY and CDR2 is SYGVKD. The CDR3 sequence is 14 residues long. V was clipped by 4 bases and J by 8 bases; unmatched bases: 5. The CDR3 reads CAISVGQGAQGYTF. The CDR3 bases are TGTGCCATCAGTGTGGGACAGGGGGCGCAAGGCTACACCTTC.

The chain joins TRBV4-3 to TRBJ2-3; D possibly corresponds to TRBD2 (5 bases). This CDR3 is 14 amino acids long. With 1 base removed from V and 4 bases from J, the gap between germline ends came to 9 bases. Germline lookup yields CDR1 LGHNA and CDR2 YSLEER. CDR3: CASSQGPGADTQYF. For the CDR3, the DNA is TGCGCCAGCAGCCAAGGCCCCGGGGCAGATACGCAGTATTTT.

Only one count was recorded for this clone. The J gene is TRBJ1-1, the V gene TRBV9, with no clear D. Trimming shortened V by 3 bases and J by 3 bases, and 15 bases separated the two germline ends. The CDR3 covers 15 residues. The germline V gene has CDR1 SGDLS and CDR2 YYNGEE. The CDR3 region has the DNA TGTGCCAGCAGCGCCAGAGGTAAGCAGGACACTGAAGCTTTCTTT. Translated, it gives CASSARGKQDTEAFF.

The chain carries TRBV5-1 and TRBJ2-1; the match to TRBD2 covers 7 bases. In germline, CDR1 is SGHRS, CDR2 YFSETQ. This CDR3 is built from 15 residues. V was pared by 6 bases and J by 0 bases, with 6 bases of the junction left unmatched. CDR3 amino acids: CASIASSGSYNEQFF. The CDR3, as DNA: TGCGCCAGCATCGCTTCTAGCGGCTCCTACAATGAGCAGTTCTTC.